This T cell receptor beta chain derives from a study of T cells in Graves' hyperthyroidism and ophthalmopathy. Regarding the study as a whole: Onset of ophthalmopathy came a median about 6.5 months after the model predicted it. Also found in blood were most expanded thyroid clonotypes above 0.001.

CDR1 and CDR2 from the germline V gene are SGHTA and FQGNSA. The CDR3 has 15 residues. Trimming took 2 bases from V and 0 from J, leaving 11 bases between them. There were TCR beta CDR3 regions amplified from RNA transcripts. Initially, a first-round RT-PCR of the TCR CDR3 employed the HTBI primer set. Each CDR3 protein is one row after TCRdb ran MiXCR on the multiplex PCR reads. The sample carries roughly 630,000 distinct CDR3 sequences, 15% to 19% recorded once. Among the patients, aged 18 to 65, hyperthyroidism was newly diagnosed and had lasted under 2 months. This clonotype occurred many times. Its antigen is unknown.

The rearrangement links TRBV7-2 to TRBJ2-7; D tentatively fits TRBD1 or TRBD2 (5 bases each). Material: blood. The TCR originated in a woman aged 30 to 39 with Graves' hyperthyroidism. This chain's CDR3 is CASSLPGAYSYEQYF. The DNA of the CDR3 is TGTGCCAGCAGCTTACCCGGGGCATACTCCTACGAGCAGTACTTC.